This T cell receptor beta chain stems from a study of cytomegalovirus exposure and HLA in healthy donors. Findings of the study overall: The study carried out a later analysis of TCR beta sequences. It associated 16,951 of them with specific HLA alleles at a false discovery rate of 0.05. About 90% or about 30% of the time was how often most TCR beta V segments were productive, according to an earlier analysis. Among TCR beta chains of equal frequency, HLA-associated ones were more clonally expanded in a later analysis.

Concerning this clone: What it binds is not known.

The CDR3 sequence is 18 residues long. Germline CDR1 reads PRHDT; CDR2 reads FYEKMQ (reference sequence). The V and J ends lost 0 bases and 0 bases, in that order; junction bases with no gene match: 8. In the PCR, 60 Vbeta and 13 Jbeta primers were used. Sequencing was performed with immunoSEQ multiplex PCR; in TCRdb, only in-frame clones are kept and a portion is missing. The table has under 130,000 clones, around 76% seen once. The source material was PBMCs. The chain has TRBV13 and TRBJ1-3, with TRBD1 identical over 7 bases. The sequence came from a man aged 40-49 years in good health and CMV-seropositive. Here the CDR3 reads CASSLGVRQGDSGNTIYF. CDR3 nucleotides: TGTGCCAGCAGCTTAGGTGTCCGACAGGGTGACTCTGGAAACACCATATATTTT.